This T cell receptor (beta chain) was sequenced in a study of blood T cell repertoires in COVID-19. On the study more broadly: COVID-19 samples collected from the United States, Italy and Spain covered acute and convalescent phases. The analysed material was cDNA or gDNA that came from T cells, B-cell-depleted T cells, or PBMCs.

Comments on this clone: The sample carries other DNA sequences with the same CDR3.

Original data processing: Reference gene primer amplification yielded estimated nucleated cell counts. This table comes from immunoSEQ multiplex PCR, and its TCRdb copy is limited to in-frame clones, with some not included. V, J and clone size are taken as reported in that table, and D and trimming were inferred from the DNA itself. The table lists about 90,000 clones, around four fifths of them singletons, with 10% to 15% in the top ten. CDR3 length equals 14 residues. With 3 bases removed from V and 3 bases from J, the gap between germline ends came to 6 bases. Germline V gene data show CDR1 as KGHSH and CDR2 as LQKENI.

The rearrangement joins TRBV18 to TRBJ1-6, with TRBD1 as a possible D gene (6 bases). This clonotype was sampled from a human donor in a cohort sampled during active COVID-19. Source material: peripheral blood. This CDR3 is CASSPTGYNSPLHF. The CDR3 DNA is TGTGCCAGCTCACCGACAGGCTATAATTCACCCCTCCACTTT. Supplemented by reference TRBV18 and TRBJ1-6, the full variable domain reads NAGVMQNPRHLVRRRGQEARLRCSPMKGHSHVYWYRQLPEEGLKFMVYLQKENIIDESGMPKERFSAEFPKEGPSILRIQQVVRGDSAAYFCASSPTGYNSPLHFGNGTRLTVT.